This paragraph covers one TCR beta chain sequence. It lacks a known antigen. Base qualities are not at hand, and no much larger clone is one base apart. Library preparation used the immunoSEQ multiplex PCR assay. The immuneACCESS repertoire file appears here via TCRdb, limited to in-frame rearrangements. These files lack a portion of the clones; in checked studies, under half of the deficit traces to unresolved V genes, and the cause of the others is not known. The sample data list 25,000 to 35,000 clones, and 90% of these were observed just once. Roughly 0.41% of the sample is taken by the ten largest. CDR1 is given as SGHAT and CDR2 as FQNNGV, both from the germline V gene. A distance of 17 bases separates the germline ends of V and J, which lose 4 bases and 7 bases respectively. Including cysteine and phenylalanine, the CDR3 has 15 amino acids. Left in the record is the CDR3 DNA by itself, 45 bases read in frame from the first base.

This specimen comes from a study of T cell changes during pregnancy in multiple sclerosis (dated by TCRdb to about 2019). A note on the overall study: Changes in the T cell repertoire over the course of pregnancy were examined in this study in women with multiple sclerosis.

This chain is built from TRBV11-2 and TRBJ2-1; the D gene is possibly TRBD2, with 5 bases matching. The sequencing used CD4+ T cells from peripheral blood mononuclear cells, collected in the second trimester of pregnancy. The clonotype was recovered from a female donor in good health, enrolled as a control in a pregnancy study. The DNA sequence is as follows: TGTGCCAGCAGCTCCCGTTGGATACCGGGAAATGAGCAGTTCTTC. This encodes CASSSRWIPGNEQFF.